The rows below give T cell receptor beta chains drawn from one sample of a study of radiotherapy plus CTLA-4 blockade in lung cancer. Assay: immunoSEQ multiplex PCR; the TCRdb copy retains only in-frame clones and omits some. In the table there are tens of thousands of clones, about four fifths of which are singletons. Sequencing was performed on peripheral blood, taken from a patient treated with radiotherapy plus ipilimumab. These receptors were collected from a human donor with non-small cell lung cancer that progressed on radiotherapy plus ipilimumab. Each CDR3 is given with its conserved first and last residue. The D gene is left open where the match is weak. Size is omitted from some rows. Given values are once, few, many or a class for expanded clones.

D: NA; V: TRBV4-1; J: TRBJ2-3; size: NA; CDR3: CASSQEAGTDTQYF; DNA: TGCGCCAGCAGCCAAGAGGCGGGGACAGATACGCAGTATTTT
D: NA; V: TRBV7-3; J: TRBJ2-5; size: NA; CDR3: CASSLSPTGTQYF; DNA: TGTGCCAGCAGCTTAAGCCCCACCGGGACCCAGTACTTC
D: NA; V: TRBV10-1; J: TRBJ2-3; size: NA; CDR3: CASSSADTQYF; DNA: TGCGCCAGCAGCAGCGCGGATACGCAGTATTTT
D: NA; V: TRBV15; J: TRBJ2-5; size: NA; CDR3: CATSRDLRVFETQYF; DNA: TGTGCCACCAGCAGAGATCTTCGGGTGTTTGAGACCCAGTACTTC
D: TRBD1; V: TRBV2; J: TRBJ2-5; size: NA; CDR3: CASRGGQGIQETQYF; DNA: TGTGCCAGCAGGGGGGGACAGGGGATACAAGAGACCCAGTACTTC
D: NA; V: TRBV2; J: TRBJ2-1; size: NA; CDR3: CAGRGTGEQFF; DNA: TGTGCCGGAAGGGGGACCGGTGAGCAGTTCTTC
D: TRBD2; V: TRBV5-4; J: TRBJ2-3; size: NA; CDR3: CASSPGGQRGGRGTQYF; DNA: TGTGCCAGCAGCCCTGGGGGTCAGCGGGGGGGCCGGGGTACGCAGTATTTT
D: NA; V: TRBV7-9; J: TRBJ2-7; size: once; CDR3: CASSLTSNAYEQYF; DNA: TGTGCCAGCAGCTTAACGAGTAACGCTTACGAGCAGTACTTC
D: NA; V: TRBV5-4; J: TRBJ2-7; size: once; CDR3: CASSLDIGGASEGEQYF; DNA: TGTGCCAGCAGCTTGGACATCGGGGGAGCCTCCGAGGGCGAGCAGTACTTC
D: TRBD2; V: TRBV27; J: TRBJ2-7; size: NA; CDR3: CASSFSGSGNEQYF; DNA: TGTGCCAGCAGTTTTAGCGGGAGCGGTAACGAGCAGTACTTC
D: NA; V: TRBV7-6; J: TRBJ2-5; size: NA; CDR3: CASSLGTQETQYF; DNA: TGTGCCAGCAGCTTAGGGACACAAGAGACCCAGTACTTC
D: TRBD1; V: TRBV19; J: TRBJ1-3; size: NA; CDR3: CASSPTGVGNTIYF; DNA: TGTGCCAGTAGCCCGACAGGGGTTGGAAACACCATATATTTT
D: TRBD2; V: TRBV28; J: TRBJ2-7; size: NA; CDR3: CASSPGGTYEQYF; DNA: TGTGCCAGCAGCCCGGGGGGAACCTACGAGCAGTACTTC
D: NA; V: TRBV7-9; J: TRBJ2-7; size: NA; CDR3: CASSPERTYEQYF; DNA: TGTGCCAGCAGCCCGGAACGGACCTACGAGCAGTACTTC
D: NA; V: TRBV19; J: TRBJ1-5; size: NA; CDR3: CASTERAIGNQPQHF; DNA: TGTGCCAGTACGGAAAGGGCTATCGGCAATCAGCCCCAGCATTTT
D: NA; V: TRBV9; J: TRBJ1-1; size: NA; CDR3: CASSGQQRTEAFF; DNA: TGTGCCAGCAGCGGCCAGCAGAGGACTGAAGCTTTCTTT
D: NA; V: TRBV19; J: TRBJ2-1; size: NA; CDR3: CASSWDSDNEQFF; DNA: TGTGCCAGTAGTTGGGATAGCGACAATGAGCAGTTCTTC
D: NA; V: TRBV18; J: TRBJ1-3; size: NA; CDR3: CASSPPDQGNTIYF; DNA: TGTGCCAGCTCACCACCGGATCAGGGGAACACCATATATTTT
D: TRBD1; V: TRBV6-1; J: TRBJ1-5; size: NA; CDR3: CASSPRQGPSQPQHF; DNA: TGTGCCAGCAGTCCACGACAGGGGCCGAGTCAGCCCCAGCATTTT
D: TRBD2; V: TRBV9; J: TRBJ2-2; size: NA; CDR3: CASSVAGGGNTGELFF; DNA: TGTGCCAGCAGCGTAGCGGGAGGAGGGAACACCGGGGAGCTGTTTTTT
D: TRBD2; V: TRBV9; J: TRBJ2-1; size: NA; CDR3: CASSVSGNYNEQFF; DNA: TGTGCCAGCAGCGTTAGCGGGAACTACAATGAGCAGTTCTTC
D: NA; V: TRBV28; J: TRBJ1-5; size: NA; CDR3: CASSPGGHLSNQPQHF; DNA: TGTGCCAGCAGCCCCGGGGGACACCTTAGCAATCAGCCCCAGCATTTT
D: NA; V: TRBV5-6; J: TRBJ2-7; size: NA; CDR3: CASSLGHGGRYEQYF; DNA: TGTGCCAGCAGTCTGGGGCACGGGGGCAGGTACGAGCAGTACTTC
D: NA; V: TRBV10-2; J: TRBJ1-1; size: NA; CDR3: CASSDYRAASTAFF; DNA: TGCGCCAGCAGTGATTACAGGGCGGCCTCTACAGCTTTCTTT
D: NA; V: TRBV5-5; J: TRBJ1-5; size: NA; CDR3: CASSPRQGNQPQHF; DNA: TGTGCCAGCAGCCCCAGACAGGGCAATCAGCCCCAGCATTTT
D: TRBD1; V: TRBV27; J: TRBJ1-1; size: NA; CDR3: CASSFLAGGRNTEAFF; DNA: TGTGCCAGCAGTTTCTTGGCAGGGGGCAGGAACACTGAAGCTTTCTTT
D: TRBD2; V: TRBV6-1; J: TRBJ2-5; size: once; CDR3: CASLAGGLRETQYF; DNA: TGTGCCAGTCTAGCGGGGGGCCTTAGGGAGACCCAGTACTTC
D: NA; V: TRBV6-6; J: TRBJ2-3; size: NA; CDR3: CASSYSRGFTDTQYF; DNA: TGTGCCAGCAGTTACTCGAGGGGGTTCACAGATACGCAGTATTTT
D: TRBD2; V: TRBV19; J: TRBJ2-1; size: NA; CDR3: CASSLVGRTSGRKQFF; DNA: TGTGCCAGTAGCCTGGTCGGTCGGACTAGCGGGAGGAAGCAGTTCTTC
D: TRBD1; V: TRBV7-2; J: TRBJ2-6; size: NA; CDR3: CASSVRQGSSGANVLTF; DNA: TGTGCCAGCAGCGTAAGACAGGGTTCCTCTGGGGCCAACGTCCTGACTTTC
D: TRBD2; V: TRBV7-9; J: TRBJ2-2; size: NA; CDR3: CASSSGTSGSGELFF; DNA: TGTGCCAGCAGCTCGGGGACTAGCGGGTCCGGGGAGCTGTTTTTT
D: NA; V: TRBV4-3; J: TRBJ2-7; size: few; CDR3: CASSQDTVYEQYF; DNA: TGCGCCAGCAGCCAAGACACAGTATACGAGCAGTACTTC
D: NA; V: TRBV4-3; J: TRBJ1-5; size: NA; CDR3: CASSQDHLGIQPQHF; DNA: TGCGCCAGCAGCCAAGATCACCTGGGGATTCAGCCCCAGCATTTT
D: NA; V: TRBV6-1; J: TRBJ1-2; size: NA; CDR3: CASSVSENYGYTF; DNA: TGTGCCAGCAGTGTGTCTGAGAACTATGGCTACACCTTC
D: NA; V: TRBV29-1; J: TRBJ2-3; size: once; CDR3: CSVAGEIGTDTQYF; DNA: TGCAGCGTTGCGGGGGAGATAGGCACAGATACGCAGTATTTT
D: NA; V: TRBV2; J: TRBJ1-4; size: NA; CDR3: CASSERAVEKLFF; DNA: TGTGCCAGCAGTGAAAGGGCGGTAGAAAAACTGTTTTTT
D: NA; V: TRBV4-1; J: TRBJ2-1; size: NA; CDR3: CASSALGSYNEQFF; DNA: TGCGCCAGCAGCGCCCTTGGCTCCTACAATGAGCAGTTCTTC
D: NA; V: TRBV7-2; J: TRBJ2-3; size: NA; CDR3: CASLRTVSTDTQYF; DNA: TGTGCCAGCCTCCGAACCGTTAGCACAGATACGCAGTATTTT
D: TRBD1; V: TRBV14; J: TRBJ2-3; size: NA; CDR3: CASSLGTGPSTDTQYF; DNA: TGTGCCAGCAGCCTGGGGACAGGCCCTAGCACAGATACGCAGTATTTT
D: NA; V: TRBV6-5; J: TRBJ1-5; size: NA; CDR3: CASSYSGAGNQPQHF; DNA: TGTGCCAGCAGTTACTCGGGCGCGGGCAATCAGCCCCAGCATTTT
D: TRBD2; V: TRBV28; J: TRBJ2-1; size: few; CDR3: CASSLGTSGEQFF; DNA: TGTGCCAGCAGTTTAGGGACTAGCGGGGAGCAGTTCTTC
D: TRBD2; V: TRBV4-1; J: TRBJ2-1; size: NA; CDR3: CASSQVPSGSRDEQFF; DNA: TGCGCCAGCAGCCAAGTACCTAGCGGGAGTAGAGATGAGCAGTTCTTC
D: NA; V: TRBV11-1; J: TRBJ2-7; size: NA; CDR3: CASSPGQGRAYEQYF; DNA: TGTGCCAGCAGCCCGGGCCAGGGAAGGGCCTACGAGCAGTACTTC
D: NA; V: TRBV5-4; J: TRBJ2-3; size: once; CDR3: CASSLAGKGTDTQYF; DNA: TGTGCCAGCAGCTTGGCGGGGAAGGGCACAGATACGCAGTATTTT
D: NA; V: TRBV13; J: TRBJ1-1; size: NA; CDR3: CASSWIGTLMNTEAFF; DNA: TGTGCCAGCAGCTGGATTGGGACTCTTATGAACACTGAAGCTTTCTTT
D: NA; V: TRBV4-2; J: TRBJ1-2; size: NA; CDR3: CASSQAADGYTF; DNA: TGTGCCAGCAGCCAAGCGGCAGATGGCTACACCTTC